This TCR beta chain originates from a study of blood T cell repertoires in COVID-19. Study-level background: Acute and convalescent COVID-19 specimens originated in the United States, Italy and Spain. Sample material is recorded as cDNA or gDNA derived from T cells, B-cell-depleted T cells, or PBMCs.

Clones were sequenced by immunoSEQ multiplex PCR, and TCRdb holds only the in-frame ones, with some missing. The sample includes under 400,000 clones, approximately 90% of them seen just once. Germline loops: CDR1 SEHNR, CDR2 FQNEAQ (reference sequence). V was pared by 2 bases and J by 6 bases, with 5 bases of the junction left unmatched. CDR3 length equals 14 residues. Seattle patients were enrolled while actively infected and followed longitudinally. Sequencing was performed on peripheral blood. The chain employs TRBV7-9 and TRBJ1-1, with 8 positions matching TRBD1. The receptor was derived from a young woman with COVID-19, enrolled during active disease. The CDR3 loop reads CASSLSDRGPEAFF. The CDR3 region has the DNA TGTGCCAGCAGCTTATCCGACAGGGGCCCTGAAGCTTTCTTT.